The clone carrying this TCR beta chain was detected once. This sample is drawn from a study of OX40 agonist ivuxolimab in advanced cancers. Libraries were prepared by immunoSEQ multiplex PCR; TCRdb keeps only in-frame clonotypes and omits some of them. Found here are 15,000 to 25,000 clones, around four fifths of them singletons; the top ten hold approximately 15%. This CDR3 contains 14 residues. Trimming cost V 0 bases and J 1 base, with 4 bases left between them. Germline CDR1 SGDLS, CDR2 YYNGEE. This clonotype was sampled from an adult with an advanced solid tumor such as melanoma, head and neck, liver or kidney cancer. This sample comprised CD4+ or CD8+ T cells sorted from blood, obtained in a trial of the OX40 agonist ivuxolimab. The chain links TRBV9 to TRBJ2-2; unclear D gene. Written as DNA, the CDR3 is TGTGCCAGCAGCGTAGCGGTGAACACCGGGGAGCTGTTTTTT. The encoded protein is CASSVAVNTGELFF.